Sequencing of this TCR beta chain was carried out in a study of T cells after yellow fever vaccination. TCRdb itself ran the 5' RACE reads through MiXCR, one entry per CDR3 protein. The table has around 300,000 distinct CDR3 sequences, 10% to 15% seen once. This clonotype was counted between two and nine times. This CDR3 is built from 16 residues. Germline V gives CDR1 KGHSH, CDR2 LQKENI. Trimming stripped 2 bases from V and 7 bases from J, with 17 bases between. The rearrangement uses TRBV18 and TRBJ2-2, with D unclear. The input for sequencing was CD4+ T cells sorted from PBMCs, taken 45 days after the yellow fever booster vaccination. This clonotype originated in a man aged 25 to 40 who received the YFV17D yellow fever vaccine. The chain's CDR3 is CASSPRPDQRLGELFF. Here the CDR3 DNA reads TGTGCCAGCTCACCAAGGCCGGATCAAAGGCTCGGGGAGCTGTTTTTT.